This record looks at one T cell receptor (beta chain) sequence and its context. The V end lost 1 base, the J end lost 0 bases, and 7 bases lay between the germline ends. CDR1 and CDR2 from the germline V gene are SNHLY and FYNNEI. CDR3 length: 15 residues. The sample originates from a study of technical replicates of blood from a handful of donors. The method was immunoSEQ multiplex PCR; TCRdb's version includes in-frame clones alone and lacks a portion of them. The sample shows about 93,000 clones, about 95% of them seen only once. Sequences were obtained from T cells isolated from PBMCs. The TCR sequence derives from a human donor in good health. The chain combines TRBV2 with TRBJ1-5; D unclear. This CDR3 reads CASSEGPGSNQPQHF. The CDR3 DNA reads as TGTGCCAGCAGTGAAGGGCCGGGTAGCAATCAGCCCCAGCATTTT.